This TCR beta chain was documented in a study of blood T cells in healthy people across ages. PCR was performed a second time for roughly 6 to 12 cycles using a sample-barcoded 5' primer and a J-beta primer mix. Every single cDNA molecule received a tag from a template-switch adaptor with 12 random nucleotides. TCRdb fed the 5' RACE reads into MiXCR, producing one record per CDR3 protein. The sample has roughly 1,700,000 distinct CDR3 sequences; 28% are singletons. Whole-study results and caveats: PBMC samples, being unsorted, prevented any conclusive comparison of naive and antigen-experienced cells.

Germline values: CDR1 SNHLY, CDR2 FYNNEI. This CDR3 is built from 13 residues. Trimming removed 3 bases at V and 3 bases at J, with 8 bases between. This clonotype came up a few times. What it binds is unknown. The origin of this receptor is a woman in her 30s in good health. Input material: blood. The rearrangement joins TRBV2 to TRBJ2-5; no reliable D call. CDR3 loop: CASSDWREETQYF. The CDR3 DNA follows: TGTGCCAGCAGTGACTGGCGTGAAGAGACCCAGTACTTC.